This T cell receptor beta chain is drawn from a study of low-dose radiotherapy and immunotherapy resistance in tumors. Looking at the study overall: Each patient was administered nivolumab intravenously at 240 mg, which was a flat dose, every two weeks, along with intravenous ipilimumab at 1 mg/kg every six weeks. Administration of intravenous cyclophosphamide at 200 mg/m2 took place every two weeks, one day before radiation and immunotherapy.

This CDR3 is 11 amino acids long. Between the trimmed V and J ends, which lost 3 bases and 6 bases, there was a span of 6 bases. The time point: before trial treatment. Low-dose radiotherapy, low-dose cyclophosphamide, aspirin, ipilimumab and nivolumab were all given to the donors. TRAV and TRBV primers primed cDNA for both TCRalpha and TCRbeta. Both a constant-region primer and a V-primer adapter served to amplify TCRs across 20 PCR cycles. TCRdb processed the reads anew with MiXCR; each CDR3 protein has one entry. The table includes tens of thousands of distinct CDR3 sequences, roughly a sixth detected once. This clonotype was observed at least ten times.

The receptor was isolated from a male donor with prostate cancer. The sample was PBMCs, taken before treatment. The chain joins TRBV12-3 or TRBV12-4 to TRBJ2-7; the D gene is possibly TRBD1 (5 bases). The CDR3 bases are TGTGCCAGCAGTTTGGGGCTCGAGCAGTACTTC. Residues: CASSLGLEQYF.